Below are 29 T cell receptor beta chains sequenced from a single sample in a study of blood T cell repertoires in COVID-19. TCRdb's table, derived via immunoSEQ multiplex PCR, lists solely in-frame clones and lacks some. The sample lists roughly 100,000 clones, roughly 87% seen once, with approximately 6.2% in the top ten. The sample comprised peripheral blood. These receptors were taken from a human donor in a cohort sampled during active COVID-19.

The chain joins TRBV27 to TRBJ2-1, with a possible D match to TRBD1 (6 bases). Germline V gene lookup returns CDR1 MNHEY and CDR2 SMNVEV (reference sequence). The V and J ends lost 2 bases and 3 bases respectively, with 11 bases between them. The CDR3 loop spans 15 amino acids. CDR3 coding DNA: TGTGCCAGCAGTTTACAACAGGGATTCTACAATGAGCAGTTCTTC. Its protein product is CASSLQQGFYNEQFF.

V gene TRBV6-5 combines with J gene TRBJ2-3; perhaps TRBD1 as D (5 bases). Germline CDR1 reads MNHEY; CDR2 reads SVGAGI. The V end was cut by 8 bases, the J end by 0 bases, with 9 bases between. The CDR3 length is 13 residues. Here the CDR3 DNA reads TGTGCCAGCCGACAGAAAAGCACAGATACGCAGTATTTT. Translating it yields CASRQKSTDTQYF.

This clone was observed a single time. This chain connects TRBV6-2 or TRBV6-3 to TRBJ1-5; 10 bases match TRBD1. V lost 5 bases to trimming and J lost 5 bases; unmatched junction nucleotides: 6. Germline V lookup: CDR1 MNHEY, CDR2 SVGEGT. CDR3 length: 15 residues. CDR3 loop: CASSSRDRGYQPQHF. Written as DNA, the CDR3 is TGTGCCAGCAGTAGCAGGGACAGGGGTTATCAGCCCCAGCATTTT.

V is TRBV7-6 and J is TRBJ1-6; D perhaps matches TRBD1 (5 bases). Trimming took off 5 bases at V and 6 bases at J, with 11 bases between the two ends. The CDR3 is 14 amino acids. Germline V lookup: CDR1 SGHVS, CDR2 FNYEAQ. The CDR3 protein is CASSRQRANSPLHF. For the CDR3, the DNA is TGTGCCAGCAGCAGACAGCGAGCTAATTCACCCCTCCACTTT.

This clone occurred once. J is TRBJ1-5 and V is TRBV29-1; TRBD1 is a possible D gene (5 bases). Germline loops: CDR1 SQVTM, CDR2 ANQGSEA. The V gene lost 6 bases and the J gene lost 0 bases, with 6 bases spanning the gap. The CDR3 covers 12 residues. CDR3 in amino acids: CSVGHSNQPQHF. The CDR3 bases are TGCAGCGTAGGACATAGCAATCAGCCCCAGCATTTT.

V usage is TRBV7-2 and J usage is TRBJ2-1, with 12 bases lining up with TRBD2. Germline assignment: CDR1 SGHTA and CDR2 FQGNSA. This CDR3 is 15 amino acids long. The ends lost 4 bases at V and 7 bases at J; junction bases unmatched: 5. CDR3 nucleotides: TGTGCCAGCAGCTCTAGCGGGAGGGCGGGAAATGAGCAGTTCTTC. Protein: CASSSSGRAGNEQFF.

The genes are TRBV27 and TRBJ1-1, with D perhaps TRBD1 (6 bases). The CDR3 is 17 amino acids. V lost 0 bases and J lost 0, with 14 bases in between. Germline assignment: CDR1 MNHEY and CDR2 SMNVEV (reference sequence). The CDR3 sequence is CASSLSGTQSMNTEAFF. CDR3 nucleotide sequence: TGTGCCAGCAGTTTATCCGGGACACAGTCCATGAACACTGAAGCTTTCTTT.

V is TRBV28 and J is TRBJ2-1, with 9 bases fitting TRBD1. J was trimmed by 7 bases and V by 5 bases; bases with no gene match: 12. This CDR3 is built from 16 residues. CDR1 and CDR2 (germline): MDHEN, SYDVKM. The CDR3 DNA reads TGTGCCAGCAGTACTCCCTCCGGGACAGGGTGGAATGAGCAGTTCTTC. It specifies CASSTPSGTGWNEQFF.

CDR3: CAITGTGGGEQYF. CDR3 coding DNA: TGTGCCATCACCGGGACAGGGGGCGGCGAGCAGTACTTC. This rearrangement joins TRBV10-3 to TRBJ2-7, with TRBD1 matching 12 bases. Germline V lookup: CDR1 ENHRY, CDR2 SYGVKD. The CDR3 has 13 residues. V shed 7 bases and J 6 bases; nucleotides not matched to a gene: 4.

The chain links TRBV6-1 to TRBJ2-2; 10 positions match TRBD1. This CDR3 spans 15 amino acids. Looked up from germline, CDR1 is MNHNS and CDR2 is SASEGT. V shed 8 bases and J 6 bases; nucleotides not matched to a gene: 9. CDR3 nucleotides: TGTGCCAGCCTATCCGGACAGGGGGTAGCCGGGGAGCTGTTTTTT. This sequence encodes CASLSGQGVAGELFF.

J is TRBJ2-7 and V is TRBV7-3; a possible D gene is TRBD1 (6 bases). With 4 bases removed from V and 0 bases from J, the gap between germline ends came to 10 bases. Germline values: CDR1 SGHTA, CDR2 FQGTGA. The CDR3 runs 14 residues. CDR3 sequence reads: CASSSQGISYEQYF. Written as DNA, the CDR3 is TGTGCCAGCAGCTCCCAGGGGATCTCCTACGAGCAGTACTTC. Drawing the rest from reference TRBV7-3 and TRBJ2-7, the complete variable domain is GAGVSQTPSNKVTEKGKYVELRCDPISGHTALYWYRQSLGQGPEFLIYFQGTGAADDSGLPNDRFFAVRPEGSVSTLKIQRTERGDSAVYLCASSSQGISYEQYFGPGTRLTVT.

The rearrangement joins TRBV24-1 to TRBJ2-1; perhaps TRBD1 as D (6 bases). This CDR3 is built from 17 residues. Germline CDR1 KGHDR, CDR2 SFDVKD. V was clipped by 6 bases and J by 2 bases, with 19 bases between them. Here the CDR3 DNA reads TGTGCCACCAGTTGGGGCGGACAGCCGCCCCCCTACAATGAGCAGTTCTTC. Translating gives CATSWGGQPPPYNEQFF.

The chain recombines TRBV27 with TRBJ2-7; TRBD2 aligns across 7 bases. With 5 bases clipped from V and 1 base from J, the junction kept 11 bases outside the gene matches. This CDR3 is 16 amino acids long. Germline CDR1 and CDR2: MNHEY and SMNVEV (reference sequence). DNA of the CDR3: TGTGCCAGCAGTCGATCCGCGGGGGATTTTTCCTACGAGCAGTACTTC. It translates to CASSRSAGDFSYEQYF.

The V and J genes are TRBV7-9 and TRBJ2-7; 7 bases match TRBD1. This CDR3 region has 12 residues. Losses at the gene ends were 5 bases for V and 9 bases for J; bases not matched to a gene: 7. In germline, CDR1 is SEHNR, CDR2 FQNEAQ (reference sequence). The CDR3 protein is CASSGTGVGQYF. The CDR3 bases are TGTGCCAGCAGCGGCACAGGGGTGGGGCAGTACTTC.

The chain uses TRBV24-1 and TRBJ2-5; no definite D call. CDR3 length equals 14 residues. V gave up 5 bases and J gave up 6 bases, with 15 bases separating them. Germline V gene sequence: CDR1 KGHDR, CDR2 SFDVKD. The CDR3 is CATSGVGSSQTQYF. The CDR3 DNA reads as TGTGCCACCAGTGGGGTGGGTAGCAGCCAGACCCAGTACTTC.

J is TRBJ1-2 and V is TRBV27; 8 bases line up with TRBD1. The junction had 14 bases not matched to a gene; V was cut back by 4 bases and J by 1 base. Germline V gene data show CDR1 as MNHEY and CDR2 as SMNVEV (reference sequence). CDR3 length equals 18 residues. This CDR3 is CASSSGGTQGAYNYGYTF. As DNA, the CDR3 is TGTGCCAGCAGTTCAGGGGGAACTCAGGGGGCTTATAACTATGGCTACACCTTC.

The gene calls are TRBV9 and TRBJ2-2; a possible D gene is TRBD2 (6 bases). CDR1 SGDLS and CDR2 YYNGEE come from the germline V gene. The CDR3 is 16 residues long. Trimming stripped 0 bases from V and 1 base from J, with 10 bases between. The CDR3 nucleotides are TGTGCCAGCAGCGTAGCGGGTAGCGGGAACACCGGGGAGCTGTTTTTT. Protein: CASSVAGSGNTGELFF.

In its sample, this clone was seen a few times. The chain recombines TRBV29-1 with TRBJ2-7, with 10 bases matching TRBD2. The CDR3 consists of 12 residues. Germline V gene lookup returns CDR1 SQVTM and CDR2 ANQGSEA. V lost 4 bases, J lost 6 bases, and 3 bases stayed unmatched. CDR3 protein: CSVASGRGEQYF. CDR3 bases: TGCAGCGTTGCTAGCGGGAGAGGCGAGCAGTACTTC.

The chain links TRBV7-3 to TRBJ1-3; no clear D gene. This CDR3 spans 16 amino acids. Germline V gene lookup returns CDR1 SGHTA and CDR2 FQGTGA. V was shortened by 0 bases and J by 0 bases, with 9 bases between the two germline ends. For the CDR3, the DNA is TGTGCCAGCAGCTTAACAGGCGGCAACTCTGGAAACACCATATATTTT. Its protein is CASSLTGGNSGNTIYF.

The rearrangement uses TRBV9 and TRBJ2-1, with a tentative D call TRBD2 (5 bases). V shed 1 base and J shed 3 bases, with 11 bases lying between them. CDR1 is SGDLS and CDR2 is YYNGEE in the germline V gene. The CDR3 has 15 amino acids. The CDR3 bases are TGTGCCAGCAGCGTAAGTGGGAGTAGCTACAATGAGCAGTTCTTC. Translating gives CASSVSGSSYNEQFF.

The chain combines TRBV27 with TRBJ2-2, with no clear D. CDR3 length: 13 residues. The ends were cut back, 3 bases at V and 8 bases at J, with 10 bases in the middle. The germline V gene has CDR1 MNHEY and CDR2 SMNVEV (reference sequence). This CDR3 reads CASSLAVRGELFF. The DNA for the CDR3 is TGTGCCAGCAGTTTGGCGGTTCGGGGGGAGCTGTTTTTT.

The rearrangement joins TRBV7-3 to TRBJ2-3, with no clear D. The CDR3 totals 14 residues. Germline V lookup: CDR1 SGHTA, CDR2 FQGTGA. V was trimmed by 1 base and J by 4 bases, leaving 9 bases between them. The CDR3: CASSLIHSSDTQYF. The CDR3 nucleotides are TGTGCCAGCAGCTTAATTCATAGCTCAGATACGCAGTATTTT.

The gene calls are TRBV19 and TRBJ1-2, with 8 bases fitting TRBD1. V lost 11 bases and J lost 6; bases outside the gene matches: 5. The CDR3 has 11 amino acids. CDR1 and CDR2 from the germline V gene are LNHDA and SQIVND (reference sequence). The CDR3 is CAGRQGNGYTF. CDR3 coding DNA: TGTGCCGGGCGACAGGGGAATGGCTACACCTTC.

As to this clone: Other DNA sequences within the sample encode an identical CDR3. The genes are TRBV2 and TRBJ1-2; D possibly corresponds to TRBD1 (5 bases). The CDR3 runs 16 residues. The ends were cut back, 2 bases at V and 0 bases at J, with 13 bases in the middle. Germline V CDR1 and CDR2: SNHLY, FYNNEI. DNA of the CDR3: TGTGCCAGCAGTGAACCGAAGACAGAGACTAACTATGGCTACACCTTC. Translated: CASSEPKTETNYGYTF.

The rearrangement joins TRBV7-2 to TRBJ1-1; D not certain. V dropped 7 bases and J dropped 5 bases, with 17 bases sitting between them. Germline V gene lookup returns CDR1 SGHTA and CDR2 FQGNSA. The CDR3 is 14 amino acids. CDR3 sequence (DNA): TGTGCCAGCACTGACTGGGGAGCTAGGACTGAAGCTTTCTTT. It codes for CASTDWGARTEAFF.

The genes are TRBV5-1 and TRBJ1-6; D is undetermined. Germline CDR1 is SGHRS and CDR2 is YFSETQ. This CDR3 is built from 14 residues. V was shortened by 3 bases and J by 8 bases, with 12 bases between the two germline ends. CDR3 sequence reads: CASSSSLGDSPLHF. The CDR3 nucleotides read TGCGCCAGCAGCTCTTCCCTCGGGGATTCACCCCTCCACTTT.

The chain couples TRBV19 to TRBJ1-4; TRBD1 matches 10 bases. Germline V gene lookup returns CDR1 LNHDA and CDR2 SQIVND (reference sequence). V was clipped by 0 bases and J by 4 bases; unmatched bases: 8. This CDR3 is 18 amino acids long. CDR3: CASSIEGGGDRGNEKLFF. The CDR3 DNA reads TGTGCCAGTAGTATAGAAGGTGGCGGGGACAGGGGTAATGAAAAACTGTTTTTT.

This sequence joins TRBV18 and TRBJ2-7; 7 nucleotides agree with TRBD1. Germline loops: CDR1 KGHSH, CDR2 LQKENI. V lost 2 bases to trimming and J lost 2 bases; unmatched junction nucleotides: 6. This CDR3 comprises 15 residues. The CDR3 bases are TGTGCCAGCTCACCAAGTCGTCAGGGGGCCTACGAGCAGTACTTC. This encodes CASSPSRQGAYEQYF. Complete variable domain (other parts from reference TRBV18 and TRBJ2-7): NAGVMQNPRHLVRRRGQEARLRCSPMKGHSHVYWYRQLPEEGLKFMVYLQKENIIDESGMPKERFSAEFPKEGPSILRIQQVVRGDSAAYFCASSPSRQGAYEQYFGPGTRLTVT.

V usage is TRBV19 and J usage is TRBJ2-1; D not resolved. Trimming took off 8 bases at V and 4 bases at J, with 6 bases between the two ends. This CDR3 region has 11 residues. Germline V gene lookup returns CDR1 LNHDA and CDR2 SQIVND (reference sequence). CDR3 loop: CASSDYNEQFF. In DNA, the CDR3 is TGTGCCAGTTCAGATTACAATGAGCAGTTCTTC.